This TCR beta chain was sequenced during a study of metastatic and nonmetastatic thyroid tumors. Study-wide background: Repertoires of blood and of tissue (tumor or nodule) from malignant and benign thyroid patients were compared.

This clone was recorded many times. Its antigen is as yet unknown. J lost 4 bases, V lost 2 bases, and 9 bases had no gene match. The CDR3 is 15 amino acids. The germline V gene encodes CDR1 GTSNPN and CDR2 SVGIG (reference sequence). Treatment of any kind had been given to no patient before thyroid surgery. Whole-study results and caveats: Malignant thyroid tumors reportedly had TCR beta diversity that was significantly higher than in benign nodules, in blood and tumor.

Methods used by the authors: Across clinicopathological groups, CDR3 differences served as the basis for building a distant-metastasis classifier for papillary thyroid cancer. MiXCR was used by TCRdb to re-call the PCR reads. TCRdb's processing, not the study's, gives the V and J calls here. This sample has fewer than 20,000 clones, with approximately 28% found just once. The rearrangement uses TRBV30 and TRBJ2-5; 8 bases match TRBD1. The sequenced sample consisted of tumor tissue. The receptor comes from a male donor with papillary thyroid cancer or a benign thyroid nodule (not recorded which). Some clones in this sample may be carry-over from other donors' samples. The CDR3 here is CAWSKTGVEGETQYF. The CDR3 DNA follows: TGTGCCTGGAGTAAGACAGGGGTTGAGGGAGAGACCCAGTACTTC.